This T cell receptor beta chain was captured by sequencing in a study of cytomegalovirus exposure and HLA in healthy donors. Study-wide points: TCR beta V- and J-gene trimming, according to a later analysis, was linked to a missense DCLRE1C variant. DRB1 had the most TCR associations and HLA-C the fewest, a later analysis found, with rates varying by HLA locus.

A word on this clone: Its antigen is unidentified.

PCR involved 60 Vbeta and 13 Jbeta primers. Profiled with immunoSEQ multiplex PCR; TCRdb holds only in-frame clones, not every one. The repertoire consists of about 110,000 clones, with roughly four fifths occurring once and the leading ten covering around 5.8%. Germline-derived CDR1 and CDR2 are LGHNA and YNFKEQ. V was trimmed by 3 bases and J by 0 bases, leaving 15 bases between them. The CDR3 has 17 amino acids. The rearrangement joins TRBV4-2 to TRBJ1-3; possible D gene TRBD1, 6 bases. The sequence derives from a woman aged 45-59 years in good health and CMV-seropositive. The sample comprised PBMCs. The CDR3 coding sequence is TGTGCCAGCAGCCACCTAGGACAGACGAGCTCTGGAAACACCATATATTTT. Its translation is CASSHLGQTSSGNTIYF.